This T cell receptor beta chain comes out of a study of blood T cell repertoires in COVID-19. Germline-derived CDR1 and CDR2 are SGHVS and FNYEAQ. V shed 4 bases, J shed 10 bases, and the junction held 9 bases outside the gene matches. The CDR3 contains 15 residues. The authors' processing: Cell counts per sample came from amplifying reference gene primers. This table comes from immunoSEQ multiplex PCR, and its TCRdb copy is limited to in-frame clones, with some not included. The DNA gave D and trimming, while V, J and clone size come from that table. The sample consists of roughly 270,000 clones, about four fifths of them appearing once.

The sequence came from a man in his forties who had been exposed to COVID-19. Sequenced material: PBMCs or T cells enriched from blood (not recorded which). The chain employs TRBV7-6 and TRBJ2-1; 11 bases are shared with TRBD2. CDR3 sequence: CASSSLAGGPLEQFF. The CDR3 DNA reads TGTGCCAGCAGCTCCTTAGCGGGAGGGCCGTTGGAGCAGTTCTTC.